A selection of T cell receptor beta chains follows, all from one sample in a study of blood T cell repertoires in COVID-19. This table comes from immunoSEQ multiplex PCR, and its TCRdb copy is limited to in-frame clones, with some not included. This table has some 180,000 clones, roughly 90% appearing once. The sample comprised peripheral blood. The receptors here all came from a man aged 50 to 59 with COVID-19, enrolled during active disease. The CDR3 runs from the conserved cysteine through the conserved F or W. Each record gives: D gene, V gene, J gene, clone size, CDR3 DNA, CDR3 protein. The D gene is left open where the match is weak. Size tells how often a clone was seen (once, few, many) or the class of an expanded clone, and some rows leave it out.

>TRBD2|TRBV9|TRBJ2-1|NA
TGTGCCAGCAGCGTAGCTGGCACTCTCGGGGGGAATGAGCAGTTCTTC
CASSVAGTLGGNEQFF
>NA|TRBV28|TRBJ2-2|NA
TGTGCCAGCAGAGGGACTTCGAACACCGGGGAGCTGTTTTTT
CASRGTSNTGELFF
>TRBD1|TRBV14|TRBJ1-3|NA
TGTGCCAGCAGCCCGTACAGGGGAGAAGGTGGAAACACCATATATTTT
CASSPYRGEGGNTIYF
>TRBD2|TRBV3-1/TRBV3-2|TRBJ2-7|few
TGTGCCAGCAGGCCGACTAGCGGGAGTTACGAGCAGTACTTC
CASRPTSGSYEQYF
>TRBD1|TRBV7-6|TRBJ2-7|NA
TGTGCCAGCAGCTCAGGACAGGGGGCGTCCTACGAGCAGTACTTC
CASSSGQGASYEQYF
>TRBD1|TRBV18|TRBJ1-4|NA
TGTGCCAGCTCACCACGGAACAGGGGGCGGGATGAAAAACTGTTTTTT
CASSPRNRGRDEKLFF
>NA|TRBV10-3|TRBJ2-1|NA
TGTGCCATCAGTGAACAGGTTTGGGAGCAGTTCTTC
CAISEQVWEQFF
>NA|TRBV10-3|TRBJ1-6|NA
TGTGCCATCAGTGGTGACAATAATTCACCCCTCCACTTT
CAISGDNNSPLHF
>TRBD2|TRBV27|TRBJ2-2|NA
TGTGCCAGCACCACCAGGGTTGGGGTAGCGGGAGCTTCTCGTGGGGAGCTGTTTTTT
CASTTRVGVAGASRGELFF
>NA|TRBV2|TRBJ2-5|NA
TGTGCCAGCAGGGCTGGAGAGACCCAGTACTTC
CASRAGETQYF
>NA|TRBV6-4|TRBJ1-1|NA
TGTGCCAGCAGTCGGGAAATGAACACTGAAGCTTTCTTT
CASSREMNTEAFF
>NA|TRBV9|TRBJ2-6|NA
TGTGCCAGCAGCGTTGCAGGGGCAACCCCCTCTGGGGCCAACGTCCTGACTTTC
CASSVAGATPSGANVLTF
>NA|TRBV18|TRBJ2-1|NA
TGTGCCAGCTCACCGCCGAGGAGTCCGCAGTTCTTC
CASSPPRSPQFF
>NA|TRBV13|TRBJ1-4|NA
TGTGCCAGCAGCTTAAAGGGAGGTGGAAAACTGTTTTTT
CASSLKGGGKLFF
>TRBD2|TRBV4-2|TRBJ2-1|NA
TGTGCCAGCAGCCAGGCTGCCGGGACTAGATTGTTCTTC
CASSQAAGTRLFF
>TRBD1|TRBV7-9|TRBJ2-7|NA
TGTGCCAGCAGCTGGGACAGAACCAAACCCTACGAGCAGTACTTC
CASSWDRTKPYEQYF
>NA|TRBV28|TRBJ1-4|NA
TGTGCCATAGAGGTGGGTGAAAAACTGTTTTTT
CAIEVGEKLFF
>NA|TRBV21-1|TRBJ1-2|NA
TGTGCCAGCAGCAAAGTGAAAGCTAAGTGGGGCTACACCTTC
CASSKVKAKWGYTF
>TRBD1|TRBV6-5|TRBJ2-7|NA
TGTGCCAGCAGCCAAAGACAGGGGAGATACGAGCAGTACTTC
CASSQRQGRYEQYF
>NA|TRBV6-1|TRBJ2-7|NA
TGTGCCAGCAGTGAATCCGGGGTCCTCTACGAGCAGTACTTC
CASSESGVLYEQYF
>NA|TRBV5-6|TRBJ2-5|NA
TGTGCCAGCAGCTTGCCAGCACGGGAGCAGTACTTC
CASSLPAREQYF
>NA|TRBV19|TRBJ1-4|NA
TGTGCCAGTAGTAAAAGGACAAGGACAACTAATGAAAAACTGTTTTTT
CASSKRTRTTNEKLFF
>NA|TRBV28|TRBJ2-7|once
TGTGCCAGCAGTCCCCCAGGTAGAGACGCCGAGCAGTACTTC
CASSPPGRDAEQYF
>TRBD1|TRBV7-2|TRBJ2-2|NA
TGTGCCAGCAGCTCGATTGCCGGGACAGGTTTCACCGGGGAGCTGTTTTTT
CASSSIAGTGFTGELFF
>NA|TRBV12-3/TRBV12-4|TRBJ1-3|NA
TGTGCCAGCGGCTCCGGAAACACCATATATTTT
CASGSGNTIYF
>NA|TRBV28|TRBJ1-4|NA
TGTGCCAGCAGTCCAAGGAATGGGGCACAGGAAAAACTGTTTTTT
CASSPRNGAQEKLFF
>TRBD2|TRBV10-2|TRBJ2-3|NA
TGCGCCAGCAGTGAGGTAGCGGGAGCTTCAGATACGCAGTATTTT
CASSEVAGASDTQYF
>NA|TRBV19|TRBJ1-3|NA
TGTGCCAGTACGAACACGGGAGGAAACACCATATATTTT
CASTNTGGNTIYF
>NA|TRBV5-1|TRBJ2-5|NA
TGCGCCAGCAGCCTACAGCCCCAAGAGACCCAGTACTTC
CASSLQPQETQYF
>NA|TRBV15|TRBJ1-4|NA
TGTGCCACCAGCAGAGATCAGATGGCAGGGGCCCCCTGGGATGAAAAACTGTTTTTT
CATSRDQMAGAPWDEKLFF
>NA|TRBV19|TRBJ2-5|NA
TGTGCCAGTAGTATGTTCGGGGGCCAAGAGACCCAGTACTTC
CASSMFGGQETQYF
>NA|TRBV19|TRBJ2-2|NA
TGTGCCAGTAGTATAGACGAGGGAATAGGTCGGGAGCTGTTTTTT
CASSIDEGIGRELFF
>NA|TRBV3-1/TRBV3-2|TRBJ1-1|NA
TGTGCCAGCAGCCTATGGAGCAGGGAAACTGAAGCTTTCTTT
CASSLWSRETEAFF
>TRBD2|TRBV19|TRBJ2-5|NA
TGTGCCAGTAGTACGTGGGGGGGAGATGGCCAAGAGACCCAGTACTTC
CASSTWGGDGQETQYF
>TRBD1|TRBV7-9|TRBJ2-3|few
TGTGCCAGCAGCTTAATGGGACAGGGCACAGATACGCAGTATTTT
CASSLMGQGTDTQYF
>NA|TRBV28|TRBJ1-5|NA
TGTGCCAGCAGACGACAGGACGGGGGCAATCAGCCCCAGCATTTT
CASRRQDGGNQPQHF
>TRBD1|TRBV7-9|TRBJ2-5|NA
TGTGCCAGCTCAAATAGACAGGGTGGCCAAGAGACCCAGTACTTC
CASSNRQGGQETQYF
>NA|TRBV30|TRBJ2-7|NA
TGTGCCTGGAGTCTTCCCGGCAGGGCAACCTACGAGCAGTACTTC
CAWSLPGRATYEQYF
>NA|TRBV19|TRBJ1-2|NA
TGTGCCAGTAGTACTCCGGGGGGCTACACCTTC
CASSTPGGYTF
>TRBD2|TRBV7-3|TRBJ2-2|NA
TGTGCCAGCAGCCAGACTAGCGGGAGATACACCGGGGAGCTGTTTTTT
CASSQTSGRYTGELFF
>TRBD1|TRBV24-1|TRBJ2-3|NA
TGTGCCACCAGTGCCGGGGACAGAAACACAGATACGCAGTATTTT
CATSAGDRNTDTQYF